This T cell receptor beta chain was sequenced during a study of T cell responses to AZD1222 COVID-19 vaccine. Regarding the study as a whole: Baseline seropositivity occurred in only a handful of AZD1222 recipients.

Notes on this clone: The antigen remains undetermined.

The CDR3 covers 13 residues. V was pared by 5 bases and J by 3 bases, with 10 bases between. Germline loops: CDR1 SEHNR, CDR2 FQNEAQ (reference sequence). Clones were sequenced by immunoSEQ multiplex PCR, and TCRdb holds only the in-frame ones, with some missing. The table records approximately 140,000 clones, more than 85% of them present only once. The V and J genes are TRBV7-9 and TRBJ1-1; D gene uncertain. The TCR was taken from an adult who received the AZD1222 COVID-19 vaccine. The starting material was peripheral blood, obtained 28 days after the second AZD1222 dose. The CDR3 DNA follows: TGTGCCAGCAGCCCCCGGTCTGACACTGAAGCTTTCTTT. Translation gives CASSPRSDTEAFF. Complete variable domain (other parts from reference TRBV7-9 and TRBJ1-1): DTGVSQNPRHKITKRGQNVTFRCDPISEHNRLYWYRQTLGQGPEFLTYFQNEAQLEKSRLLSDRFSAERPKGSFSTLEIQRTEQGDSAMYLCASSPRSDTEAFFGQGTRLTVV.